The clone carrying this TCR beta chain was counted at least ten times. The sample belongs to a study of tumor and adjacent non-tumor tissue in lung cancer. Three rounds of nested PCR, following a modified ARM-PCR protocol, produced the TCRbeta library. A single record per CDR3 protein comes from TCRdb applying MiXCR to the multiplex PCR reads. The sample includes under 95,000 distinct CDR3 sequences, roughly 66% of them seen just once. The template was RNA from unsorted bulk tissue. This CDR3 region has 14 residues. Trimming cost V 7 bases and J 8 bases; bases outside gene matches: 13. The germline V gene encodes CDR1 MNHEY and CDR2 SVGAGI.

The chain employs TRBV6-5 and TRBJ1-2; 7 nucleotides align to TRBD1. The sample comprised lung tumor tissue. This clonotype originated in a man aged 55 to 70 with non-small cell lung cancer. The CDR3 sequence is CASNRQGGSGGYTF. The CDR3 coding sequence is TGTGCCAGCAATCGACAGGGTGGGAGTGGAGGCTACACCTTC.